Presented here are 4 T cell receptor beta chains from one specimen sequenced in a study of T-cell reconstitution after alpha-beta-depleted transplantation in children. It was with unique molecular identifiers that the TCRbeta library was prepared. TCRdb redid the calling of the PCR reads with MiXCR, one entry per CDR3 protein. Counted here are fewer than 1 million distinct CDR3 sequences, roughly 15% occurring once; the ten biggest clones make up under 6%. The sequenced sample was PBMCs, mostly from graft donor cells, obtained 360 days after TCRalphabeta/CD19-depleted stem cell transplant. Receptors were obtained from a male patient younger than 18 who had a stem cell transplant for acute lymphoblastic leukemia, so the T cells may come from the graft donor.

The J gene is TRBJ2-5, the V gene TRBV4-2; 8 nucleotides agree with TRBD2. Germline-derived CDR1 and CDR2 are LGHNA and YNFKEQ. The V gene end was trimmed by 0 bases and the J gene end by 4 bases; junction bases not matched to a gene: 16. The CDR3 consists of 19 residues. The CDR3, as DNA: TGTGCCAGCAGCCAAGATGGTAGGACTAGCACCCCTGGCAGAGAGACCCAGTACTTC. It yields the protein CASSQDGRTSTPGRETQYF.

The rearrangement links TRBV10-3 to TRBJ1-5; D gene ambiguous. The CDR3 has 13 amino acids. Trimming took off 4 bases at V and 4 bases at J, with 8 bases between the two ends. CDR1 ENHRY and CDR2 SYGVKD come from the germline V gene. CDR3 sequence: CAISGSENQPQHF. DNA for the CDR3: TGTGCCATCAGTGGGTCGGAAAATCAGCCCCAGCATTTT.

The rearrangement joins TRBV5-1 to TRBJ2-5, with a weak D call TRBD2 (5 bases). The V and J ends lost 0 bases and 7 bases respectively, with 16 bases between them. CDR3 length: 15 residues. Germline CDR1 SGHRS, CDR2 YFSETQ. This CDR3 is CASSLDSRGRGTQYF. In DNA form, the CDR3 reads TGCGCCAGCAGCTTGGATTCTCGGGGTCGAGGGACCCAGTACTTC. The variable domain in full, with the rest retrieved from reference TRBV5-1 and TRBJ2-5, is KAGVTQTPRYLIKTRGQQVTLSCSPISGHRSVSWYQQTPGQGLQFLFEYFSETQRNKGNFPGRFSGRQFSNSRSEMNVSTLELGDSALYLCASSLDSRGRGTQYFGPGTRLLVL.

This clonotype was recorded at least ten times. The rearrangement uses TRBV12-3 or TRBV12-4 and TRBJ2-2; 11 bases line up with TRBD2. The CDR3 is 17 amino acids. J gave up 5 bases and V 6 bases, and 11 bases lay outside the gene matches. CDR3 nucleotide sequence: TGTGCCAGCAGCTCCACTAGCGGGAGATCAGGGACCGGGGAGCTGTTTTTT. Translating it yields CASSSTSGRSGTGELFF.